This T cell receptor beta chain was found in a study of regulatory T cells in long-lasting Graves disease. Indicated time point: newly diagnosed GD, antithyroid drugs for less than 3 months. With RNA extracted from PBMCs as input, the TCR library was made. Combining iRepertoire HTBI primers with Arm-PCR of CDR3 regions, the authors built TCR beta libraries. TCRdb re-derived calls from the multiplex PCR reads in MiXCR, one entry per CDR3 protein. The sample has 350,000 to 500,000 distinct CDR3 sequences, around 17% seen once. This clonotype was found many times. The V end was cut by 1 base, the J end by 1 base, with 19 bases between. The CDR3 extends over 18 amino acids. Germline V gene lookup returns CDR1 SEHNR and CDR2 FQNEAQ (reference sequence). These data are also associated with another study on T cells in Graves' hyperthyroidism and ophthalmopathy.

This chain links TRBV7-9 with TRBJ1-2, with no clear D. The receptor comes from a woman in her 30s with Graves disease. Here the sequenced sample was peripheral blood mononuclear cells (PBMCs), taken at new diagnosis, from a patient treated with antithyroid drugs. Written as DNA, the CDR3 is TGTGCCAGCAGCTTAGGGGTCGGAGGGTCTCCCCTTAACTATGGCTACACCTTC. Protein product: CASSLGVGGSPLNYGYTF.